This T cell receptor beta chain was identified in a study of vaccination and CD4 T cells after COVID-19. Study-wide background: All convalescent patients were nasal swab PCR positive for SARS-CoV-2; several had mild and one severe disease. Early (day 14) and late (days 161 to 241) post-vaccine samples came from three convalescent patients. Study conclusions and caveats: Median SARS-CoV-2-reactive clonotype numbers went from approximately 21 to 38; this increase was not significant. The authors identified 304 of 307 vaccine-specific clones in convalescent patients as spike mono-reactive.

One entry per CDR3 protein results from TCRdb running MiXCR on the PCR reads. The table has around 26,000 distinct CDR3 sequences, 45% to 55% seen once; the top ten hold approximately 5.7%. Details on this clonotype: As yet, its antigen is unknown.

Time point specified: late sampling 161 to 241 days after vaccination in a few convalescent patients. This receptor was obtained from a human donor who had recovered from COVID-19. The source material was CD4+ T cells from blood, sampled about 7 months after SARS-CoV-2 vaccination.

The CDR3 spells CASSLYRSAGGVETQYF. The CDR3 DNA sequence: TGTGCCAGCAGTTTATACAGATCAGCGGGAGGTGTTGAGACCCAGTACTTC. V and J are TRBV27 and TRBJ2-5, with 9 bases lining up with TRBD2. The V gene end was trimmed by 1 base and the J gene end by 5 bases; junction bases not matched to a gene: 11. CDR3 size: 17 residues. Looked up from germline, CDR1 is MNHEY and CDR2 is SMNVEV (reference sequence).